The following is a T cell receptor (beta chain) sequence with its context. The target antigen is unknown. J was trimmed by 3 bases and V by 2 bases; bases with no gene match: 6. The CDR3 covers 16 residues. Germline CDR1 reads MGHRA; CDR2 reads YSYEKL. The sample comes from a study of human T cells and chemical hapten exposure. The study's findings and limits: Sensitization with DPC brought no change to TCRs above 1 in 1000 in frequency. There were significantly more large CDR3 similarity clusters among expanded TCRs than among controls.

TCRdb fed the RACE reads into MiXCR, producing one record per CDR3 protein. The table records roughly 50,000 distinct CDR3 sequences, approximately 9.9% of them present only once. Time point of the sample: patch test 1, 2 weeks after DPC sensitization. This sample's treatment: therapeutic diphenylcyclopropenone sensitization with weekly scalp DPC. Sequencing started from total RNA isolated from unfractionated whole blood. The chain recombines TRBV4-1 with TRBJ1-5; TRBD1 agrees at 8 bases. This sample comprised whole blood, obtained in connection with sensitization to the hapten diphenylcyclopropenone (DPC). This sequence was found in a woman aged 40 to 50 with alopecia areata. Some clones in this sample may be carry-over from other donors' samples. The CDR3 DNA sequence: TGCGCCAGCAGCCAATCCGGGACAGGCTCCAATCAGCCCCAGCATTTT. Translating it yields CASSQSGTGSNQPQHF.